This TCR beta chain was retrieved from a study of blood T cell repertoires in COVID-19. In the original processing: Counts of nucleated cells, estimated from reference gene primer amplification, were obtained. Generated by immunoSEQ multiplex PCR, the TCRdb table keeps only in-frame clones and is missing some. V, J and clone size are those of that table, while D and trimming were read from the DNA. The sample has 97,000 or so clones, about 90% seen once. Germline-derived CDR1 and CDR2 are MRHNA and SNTAGT. Trimming cost V 6 bases and J 3 bases; bases outside gene matches: 2. This CDR3 spans 13 amino acids.

This clonotype originated in a man aged 45-60 years with active COVID-19. This chain connects TRBV6-4 to TRBJ2-1; 7 nucleotides line up with TRBD2. The sequenced sample consisted of peripheral blood. CDR3 sequence: CASSRTSYNEQFF. DNA of the CDR3: TGTGCCAGCAGCCGGACTAGCTACAATGAGCAGTTCTTC.